Described below is a single TCR beta chain sequence and its context. Its antigen is currently unknown. Germline CDR1 LNHNV, CDR2 YYDKDF (reference sequence). The CDR3 covers 15 residues. The source of the sample is a study of T cells expressing NK-cell markers. Study-wide points: Topping the CD3+CD56-NKG2C+ fraction as well were these clonotypes, in a few donors.

TCR beta cDNA was made by 5'RACE template switching with UMIs. Following a re-call of the 5' RACE reads, TCRdb has one entry per CDR3 protein and lacks DNA. Recorded for this sample: roughly 390,000 distinct CDR3 sequences. The origin of this receptor is a man aged 18-69 years in good health. Sequenced: blood T cells: a sorted CD56 or NKG2C T cell subset, CD4+ or CD8+ T cells, or bulk PBMC T cells (not recorded which). The V call is TRBV15, the J call TRBJ2-7; TCRdb's assignment of TRBD2 cannot be checked, as there is no DNA. This chain's CDR3 is CATSRDGGLSAEQYF.